This T cell receptor beta chain was retrieved from a study of Ad26.COV2.S vaccination and SARS-CoV-2 variants (dated by TCRdb to about 2021). As for the study more broadly: Donors in the vaccine arm were drawn from COV1001, a phase I-IIa trial of Ad26.COV2.S in healthy adults that was multicentre, randomized, double-blind and placebo-controlled. The TCR-sequenced set comprised about 32 samples: 19 Ad26.COV2.S vaccine recipients, 5 placebo recipients and 8 SARS-CoV-2 convalescent individuals. Ad26.COV2.S was given intramuscularly at 5x10^10 or 1x10^11 viral particles, as a single shot or as two shots 56 days apart. Trial participants were randomized into five groups of five, in which low-dose or high-dose Ad26.COV2.S was given once or twice, or placebo was given on both occasions. Blinding of investigators to trial group allocation was maintained during experiments and outcome assessment. The specificity and breadth of SARS-CoV-2-reactive T cell receptors after Ad26.COV2.S vaccination were assessed by TCRbeta repertoire sequencing. Broader findings and caveats from the paper: Compared with placebo recipients, Ad26.COV2.S recipients showed higher spike-specific TCR breadth (P = 0.0014). The authors noted that the TCR breadth and depth analyses may have underestimated total T cell responses. Comparing responses between vaccine doses or regimens was not something the study was powered to do. Vaccine and placebo recipients had comparable non-spike TCR breadth, which fits with the vaccine containing only spike. After vaccination, substantial breadth of spike-specific CD8+ and CD4+ T cell responses was reported.

The CDR3 runs 19 residues from the cysteine to the phenylalanine. Only CDR3 DNA remains: 57 bases, in frame from the first base. Cut back by 2 bases and 1 base, the V and J ends lie 20 bases apart. Per the germline V gene (reference sequence), LNHNV is the CDR1 and YYDKDF is the CDR2. The immunoSEQ Assay was used to sequence TCRbeta CDR3 regions. After extraction, genomic DNA underwent amplification by bias-controlled multiplex PCR, followed by high-throughput sequencing. On the authors' methods: Collapsing and filtering of sequences were performed to quantify the absolute abundance of each unique TCRbeta CDR3 region. Usable DNA was measured by amplifying reference genes present in all nucleated cells, and TCRbeta template counts were normalized to that usable DNA to estimate T cell fraction. Repertoire TCRs were annotated as SARS-CoV-2-specific by exact matching of V gene, CDR3 amino acid sequence and J gene to a known reactive TCR set. The reference SARS-CoV-2 TCR set came from MIRA and was filtered for enrichment in COVID-19-positive ImmuneCODE repertoires, removing public or cross-reactive TCRs. Drawing on the MIRA antigens, annotated TCRs were analysed further at the level of specific ORF or position within ORF. Depth was the summed frequency of annotated unique rearrangements, while breadth was defined as annotated unique rearrangements over total unique productive rearrangements. Two-sided Wilcoxon rank-sum tests were applied when comparing TCR breadth between groups. As stored in TCRdb, this immuneACCESS dataset retains in-frame rearrangements with V and J assigned. A fraction of the clones does not appear; measured against another copy, unresolved V genes explain less than half of the discrepancy, and the remainder lacks a known reason. Clone size and the V and J calls come from that table; the DNA yielded D and trimming. Present in this sample are 200,000 to 300,000 clones, around 88% of which were seen just once. Just under 3% of the sample goes to the ten largest clones.

This specimen's treatment or condition label, interpreted: 19 received Ad26.COV2.S at low or high dose, single or two shots; several received placebo; per-sample allocation not given. Repertoires of vaccine and placebo recipients were sequenced from samples taken on day 63 after the first injection. In Cohort 1b, more than 20 adults aged 18-55 years were enrolled at a single site in Boston, USA, between 29 July and 7 August 2020. As a vaccine, Ad26.COV2.S was a replication-incompetent adenovirus type 26 vector that expressed a prefusion-stabilized SARS-CoV-2 spike protein derived from the original Wuhan strain. A word on this clone: The antigen this receptor binds is unknown. No base-level quality is on record; no much larger clone is a single base apart.

This clonotype was obtained from a person aged 18-60 years who received the Ad26.COV2.S COVID-19 vaccine or a placebo. The specimen was peripheral blood, collected in a trial of Ad26.COV2.S vaccine versus placebo. The chain is encoded by TRBV15 joined to TRBJ2-2; the D gene is perhaps TRBD2, from 6 matching bases. The DNA reads TGTGCCACCAGCAGACCGTTACCCCCCCGGGGAGGGAACACCGGGGAGCTGTTTTTT. Its translation reads: CATSRPLPPRGGNTGELFF.